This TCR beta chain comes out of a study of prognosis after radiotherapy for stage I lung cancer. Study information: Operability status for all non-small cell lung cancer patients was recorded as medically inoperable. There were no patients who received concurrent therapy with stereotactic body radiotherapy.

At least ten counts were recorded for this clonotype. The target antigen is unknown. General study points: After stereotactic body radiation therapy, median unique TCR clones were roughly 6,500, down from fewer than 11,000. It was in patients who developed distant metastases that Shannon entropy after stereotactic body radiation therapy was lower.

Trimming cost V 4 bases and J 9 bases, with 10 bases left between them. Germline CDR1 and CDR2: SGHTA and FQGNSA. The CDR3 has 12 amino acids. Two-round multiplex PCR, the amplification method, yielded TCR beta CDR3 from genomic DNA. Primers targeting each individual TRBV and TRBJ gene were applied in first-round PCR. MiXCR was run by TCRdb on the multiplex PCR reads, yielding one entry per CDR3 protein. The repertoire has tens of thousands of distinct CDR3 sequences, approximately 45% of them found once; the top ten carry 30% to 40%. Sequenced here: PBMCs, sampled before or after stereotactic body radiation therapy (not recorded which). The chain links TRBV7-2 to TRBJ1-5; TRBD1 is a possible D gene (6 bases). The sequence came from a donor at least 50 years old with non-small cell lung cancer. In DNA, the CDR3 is TGTGCCAGCAGCTCAAGAGGGGGGCCCCAGCATTTT. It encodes CASSSRGGPQHF.